These T cell receptor beta chains were read from a single sample in a study of blood T cell repertoires in COVID-19. The assay was immunoSEQ multiplex PCR, and TCRdb's table has in-frame clones only and misses some. Here the sample spans roughly 200,000 clones, more than 60% being singletons. Sequenced material: peripheral blood. All receptors derive from a man aged 50 or older who had recovered from COVID-19. CDR3s include the opening cysteine and the closing phenylalanine or tryptophan. A D gene is named only where the DNA matches it firmly. The size entry is marked missing in some rows and otherwise reads once, few, many or a size class.

V gene	D gene	clone size	J gene	CDR3 length	CDR3 protein	CDR3 DNA
TRBV9	-	once	TRBJ1-2	13	CASSVDPHYGYTF	TGTGCCAGCAGCGTAGACCCCCACTACGGCTACACCTTC
TRBV4-1	TRBD1	-	TRBJ1-5	20	CASSQAVRDRGFRSNQPQHF	TGCGCCAGCAGCCAAGCGGTCCGGGACAGGGGTTTCAGGAGCAATCAGCCCCAGCATTTT
TRBV3-1/TRBV3-2	TRBD1	once	TRBJ1-6	15	CASGRGTGPNSPLHF	TGTGCCAGCGGAAGGGGGACAGGCCCTAATTCACCCCTCCACTTT
TRBV30	TRBD2	few	TRBJ2-1	15	CAWRGLAGAVNEQFF	TGTGCCTGGAGGGGACTAGCGGGAGCTGTAAATGAGCAGTTCTTC
TRBV18	TRBD2	-	TRBJ2-3	20	CASSPSSGSVRSPHTDTQYF	TGTGCCAGCTCACCTTCGAGCGGGAGCGTGCGTTCGCCACACACAGATACGCAGTATTTT
TRBV10-1	-	-	TRBJ2-1	14	CASSGVGASGEQFF	TGCGCCAGCAGTGGGGTGGGGGCCTCAGGTGAGCAGTTCTTC
TRBV4-3	-	-	TRBJ2-7	14	CASSQDTGTGEQYF	TGCGCCAGCAGCCAAGATACAGGGACGGGGGAGCAGTACTTC
TRBV6-6	-	-	TRBJ1-2	13	CASSQQGRNGYTF	TGTGCCAGCAGTCAACAGGGTAGGAATGGCTACACCTTC
TRBV6-5	-	-	TRBJ2-2	15	CASSYYTGNTGELFF	TGTGCCAGCAGTTATTATACAGGGAACACCGGGGAGCTGTTTTTT
TRBV7-3	TRBD2	-	TRBJ2-2	18	CASSLTVTSGPDTGELFF	TGTGCCAGCAGCTTAACGGTTACTAGCGGTCCTGACACCGGGGAGCTGTTTTTT
TRBV7-8	TRBD1	-	TRBJ1-1	17	CASSRTWDRDKNTEAFF	TGTGCCAGCAGTCGAACGTGGGACAGGGATAAAAACACTGAAGCTTTCTTT
TRBV2	-	-	TRBJ2-1	11	CASSERNEQFF	TGTGCCAGCAGTGAGAGGAATGAGCAGTTCTTC
TRBV9	-	-	TRBJ2-3	16	CASSLTGDTRTDTQYF	TGTGCCAGCAGCCTAACTGGGGACACCCGCACAGATACGCAGTATTTT
TRBV6-5	TRBD1	few	TRBJ1-2	15	CASSLSGTGINGYTF	TGTGCCAGCAGTCTATCTGGGACAGGGATTAATGGCTACACCTTC
TRBV11-2	-	-	TRBJ2-5	12	CASSLDQETQYF	TGTGCCAGCAGCTTAGATCAGGAGACCCAGTACTTC
TRBV5-1	TRBD1	-	TRBJ2-3	13	CASSWGQTDTQYF	TGCGCCAGCAGCTGGGGACAGACAGATACGCAGTATTTT
TRBV29-1	-	-	TRBJ1-2	10	CSVLNYGYTF	TGCAGCGTCCTTAACTATGGCTACACCTTC
TRBV2	TRBD2	-	TRBJ2-1	14	CASRGTSGEYGQFF	TGTGCCAGCAGAGGAACTAGCGGAGAGTACGGGCAGTTCTTC
TRBV24-1	TRBD1	-	TRBJ2-1	16	CATSAADRGIYNEQFF	TGTGCCACCAGTGCCGCCGACAGGGGTATCTACAATGAGCAGTTCTTC
TRBV3-1/TRBV3-2	TRBD1	-	TRBJ2-5	14	CASSRRTGGETQYF	TGTGCCAGCAGCAGACGGACAGGGGGAGAGACCCAGTACTTC
TRBV5-6	-	-	TRBJ1-6	15	CASRIGLAGNSPLHF	TGTGCCAGCAGGATCGGGTTGGCGGGTAATTCACCCCTCCACTTT
TRBV9	-	-	TRBJ2-5	12	CASKTYSQTQYF	TGTGCCAGCAAGACTTACTCACAGACCCAGTACTTC
TRBV2	TRBD1	once	TRBJ2-1	13	CASQLGQEIAQFF	TGTGCCAGCCAGCTCGGACAGGAAATTGCGCAGTTCTTC
TRBV19	-	-	TRBJ2-7	15	CASSSGTPFSYEQYF	TGTGCCAGTAGTTCCGGGACACCTTTCTCCTACGAGCAGTACTTC
TRBV2	-	few	TRBJ2-1	16	CASSGWRPQSADEQFF	TGTGCCAGCAGTGGATGGAGACCTCAGAGCGCAGATGAGCAGTTCTTC
TRBV6-6	TRBD1	-	TRBJ2-2	17	CASSPTPGQEYTGELFF	TGTGCCAGCAGTCCCACTCCGGGACAGGAGTACACCGGGGAGCTGTTTTTT
TRBV10-3	-	-	TRBJ1-2	16	CAISEPGGLSFGGYTF	TGTGCCATCAGTGAGCCGGGGGGCTTGTCATTCGGTGGCTACACCTTC
TRBV7-3	-	-	TRBJ1-3	15	CASSLSGGNGNTIYF	TGTGCCAGCAGCTTATCCGGGGGAAATGGAAACACCATATATTTT
TRBV27	-	-	TRBJ1-2	14	CASSPGTSTTGYTF	TGTGCCAGCAGTCCCGGGACATCCACCACCGGCTACACCTTC
TRBV29-1	TRBD1	few	TRBJ1-5	16	CSIIGDRDGSNQPQHF	TGCAGCATAATTGGCGACAGGGACGGAAGCAATCAGCCCCAGCATTTT
TRBV29-1	TRBD2	-	TRBJ2-7	14	CSVKLAGGTYEQYF	TGCAGCGTCAAACTAGCGGGGGGGACCTACGAGCAGTACTTC
TRBV9	TRBD2	-	TRBJ2-2	14	CASSGLAGDGELFF	TGTGCCAGCAGCGGACTAGCGGGAGACGGGGAGCTGTTTTTT
TRBV21-1	-	few	TRBJ2-3	16	CASIPSASGMADTQYF	TGTGCCAGCATCCCGTCGGCTAGCGGGATGGCGGATACGCAGTATTTT
TRBV5-6	TRBD1	-	TRBJ2-5	17	CASSQITGDLIQETQYF	TGTGCCAGCAGCCAAATTACAGGGGACCTGATACAAGAGACCCAGTACTTC
TRBV4-2	-	few	TRBJ2-2	15	CASSQREGGTGELFF	TGTGCCAGCAGCCAGAGGGAGGGGGGCACCGGGGAGCTGTTTTTT
TRBV29-1	TRBD2	once	TRBJ2-7	12	CSVPGGCVEQYF	TGCAGCGTCCCCGGGGGGTGTGTCGAGCAGTACTTC
TRBV7-3	-	once	TRBJ1-1	14	CASSEGRGNTEAFF	TGTGCCAGCAGCGAAGGACGGGGGAACACTGAAGCTTTCTTT
TRBV13	-	-	TRBJ1-1	14	CASSLLGQNTEAFF	TGTGCCAGCAGTCTACTGGGACAGAACACTGAAGCTTTCTTT
TRBV10-2	-	-	TRBJ2-1	15	CATDSGTPRGNEQFF	TGCGCCACGGACTCAGGGACTCCTAGGGGCAATGAGCAGTTCTTC
TRBV28	-	-	TRBJ1-6	17	CASSSRQSIDYNSPLHF	TGTGCCAGCAGTTCCAGACAGTCTATCGACTATAATTCACCCCTCCACTTT
TRBV30	-	-	TRBJ1-1	14	CAWSVDLAGTEAFF	TGTGCCTGGAGTGTAGACCTGGCGGGCACTGAAGCTTTCTTT
TRBV7-2	-	few	TRBJ2-7	14	CASSLSSGGYEQYF	TGTGCCAGCAGCTTATCAAGCGGCGGGTACGAGCAGTACTTC
TRBV24-1	TRBD1	medium-sized	TRBJ2-2	14	CATSDDRDTGELFF	TGTGCCACCAGTGATGACAGGGACACCGGGGAGCTGTTTTTT
TRBV4-3	TRBD1	-	TRBJ1-4	15	CASSRNRGLNEKLFF	TGCGCCAGCAGCCGGAACAGGGGCCTGAATGAAAAACTGTTTTTT
TRBV5-6	TRBD2	-	TRBJ2-2	17	CASSWTSGRANTGELFF	TGTGCCAGCAGCTGGACTAGCGGGAGGGCCAACACCGGGGAGCTGTTTTTT
TRBV7-2	-	-	TRBJ2-7	14	CASSLKGPSYEQYF	TGTGCCAGCAGCTTAAAGGGGCCGTCCTACGAGCAGTACTTC
TRBV11-3	-	few	TRBJ1-1	16	CASSLDGRGGNTEAFF	TGTGCCAGCAGCTTAGATGGTCGGGGGGGGAACACTGAAGCTTTCTTT
TRBV21-1	-	-	TRBJ2-7	15	CASRLHRGQWDEQYF	TGTGCCAGCCGACTGCACAGGGGGCAGTGGGACGAGCAGTACTTC
TRBV2	-	-	TRBJ2-3	16	CASSESVGFSTDTQYF	TGTGCCAGCAGTGAAAGCGTCGGCTTTAGCACAGATACGCAGTATTTT
TRBV7-2	TRBD2	once	TRBJ2-5	15	CASSARTSRQETQYF	TGTGCCAGCAGCGCGAGGACTAGCCGCCAAGAGACCCAGTACTTC
TRBV18	TRBD1	-	TRBJ2-7	14	CASSPRDSSYEQYF	TGTGCCAGCTCACCCAGGGACAGCTCCTACGAGCAGTACTTC
TRBV11-2	-	-	TRBJ1-6	14	CASSLVRGVSPLHF	TGTGCCAGCAGCTTAGTCAGGGGTGTGTCACCCCTCCACTTT
TRBV3-1/TRBV3-2	TRBD2	once	TRBJ2-7	16	CASSRDQGLSYAGMHF	TGTGCCAGCAGCCGAGATCAGGGACTAAGCTACGCTGGTATGCACTTC
TRBV13	-	-	TRBJ1-1	14	CASSLTGMNTEAFF	TGTGCCAGCAGCTTAACAGGCATGAACACTGAAGCTTTCTTT
TRBV6-2/TRBV6-3	-	-	TRBJ2-2	16	CASSPRGPSRTGELFF	TGTGCCAGCAGTCCCCGTGGCCCCTCCCGAACCGGGGAGCTGTTTTTT
TRBV30	-	few	TRBJ1-3	14	CAWRDTSSGNTIYF	TGTGCCTGGCGGGACACTAGCTCTGGAAACACCATATATTTT
TRBV11-2	-	-	TRBJ2-1	11	CASSVGVEQFF	TGTGCCAGCAGCGTTGGAGTTGAGCAGTTCTTC